The 26 T cell receptor beta chains presented below share a single source sample, sequenced in a study of Tregs in tolerant kidney transplant recipients. Some clones are missing from TCRdb's copy, which holds only in-frame ones; the method was immunoSEQ multiplex PCR. Among some 110,000 clones listed, around 91% were seen once. Sequencing was done on a sample of CD4+ T cells from blood. Receptors originate from a human donor in good health.

V is TRBV6-5 and J is TRBJ2-7; weak D call: TRBD1 (6 bases). The CDR3 runs to 14 residues. Trimming shortened V by 4 bases and J by 3 bases, and 13 bases separated the two germline ends. Germline V gene lookup returns CDR1 MNHEY and CDR2 SVGAGI. In DNA, the CDR3 is TGTGCCAGCAGTTCGGACAGAACCTACTACGAGCAGTACTTC. It is translated as CASSSDRTYYEQYF.

This chain uses TRBV7-9 with TRBJ2-7, with 11 bases matching TRBD2. The V gene's germline CDR1 is SEHNR and CDR2 FQNEAQ (reference sequence). The CDR3 is 17 amino acids. Trimming cost V 2 bases and J 5 bases; bases outside gene matches: 11. Here the CDR3 reads CASSLPPLAGGQDEQYF. The CDR3, as DNA: TGTGCCAGCAGCTTACCCCCCCTAGCGGGAGGTCAGGACGAGCAGTACTTC.

The rearrangement links TRBV5-1 to TRBJ2-5; 10 nucleotides line up with TRBD2. The CDR3 is made up of 16 amino acids. Germline trimming cut 4 bases from V and 4 bases from J; bases unmatched to any gene: 10. Germline V gene sequence: CDR1 SGHRS, CDR2 YFSETQ. CDR3 nucleotides: TGCGCCAGCAGCCTGCTAGCGGGGGCCAACGGAGAGACCCAGTACTTC. Protein sequence: CASSLLAGANGETQYF.

This sequence joins TRBV25-1 and TRBJ1-1; unclear D gene. Germline V lookup: CDR1 MGHDK, CDR2 SYGVNS. V was shortened by 5 bases and J by 1 base, with 11 bases between the two germline ends. The CDR3 is made up of 14 amino acids. The CDR3 loop reads CASSKTPGNTEAFF. DNA of the CDR3: TGTGCCAGCAGTAAGACGCCGGGGAACACTGAAGCTTTCTTT. The full variable domain, with the rest looked up from reference TRBV25-1 and TRBJ1-1, is EADIYQTPRYLVIGTGKKITLECSQTMGHDKMYWYQQDPGMELHLIHYSYGVNSTEKGDLSSESTVSRIRTEHFPLTLESARPSHTSQYLCASSKTPGNTEAFFGQGTRLTVV.

The chain links TRBV9 to TRBJ1-2; 8 nucleotides align to TRBD1. The CDR3 runs to 14 residues. V lost 4 bases and J lost 4; bases outside the gene matches: 6. The germline V gene encodes CDR1 SGDLS and CDR2 YYNGEE. The CDR3 nucleotides read TGTGCCAGCAGCCCTACAGGGGGAGGCTATGGCTACACCTTC. Translated: CASSPTGGGYGYTF.

V is TRBV5-1 and J is TRBJ2-1; TRBD1 agrees at 7 bases. Per germline, CDR1 SGHRS and CDR2 YFSETQ. The CDR3 has 13 residues. The trim removed 3 bases at V and 5 bases at J, leaving 2 bases unmatched. CDR3 region: CASSWDRNNEQFF. CDR3 DNA: TGCGCCAGCAGCTGGGACAGAAACAATGAGCAGTTCTTC.

V and J are TRBV10-3 and TRBJ2-3, with unresolved D. V was trimmed by 4 bases and J by 2 bases, leaving 7 bases between them. CDR1 ENHRY and CDR2 SYGVKD come from the germline V gene. The CDR3 contains 13 residues. CDR3 coding DNA: TGTGCCATCAGTGGTCCCAACACAGATACGCAGTATTTT. As protein: CAISGPNTDTQYF.

V is TRBV6-1 and J is TRBJ2-1, with D perhaps TRBD1 or TRBD2 (6 bases each). The V end lost 0 bases, the J end lost 2 bases, and 17 bases lay between the germline ends. This CDR3 spans 18 amino acids. Germline CDR1 and CDR2: MNHNS and SASEGT. CDR3 coding DNA: TGTGCCAGCAGTGAAGCGCTTCGGTGGAGGGGGGCCTACAATGAGCAGTTCTTC. Protein sequence: CASSEALRWRGAYNEQFF.

The rearrangement joins TRBV4-1 to TRBJ1-1; D possibly corresponds to TRBD1 (5 bases). CDR1 and CDR2 from the germline V gene are MGHRA and YSYEKL. Between the trimmed V and J ends, which lost 2 bases and 4 bases, there was a span of 14 bases. The CDR3 is 15 residues long. CDR3 residues: CASSQTGTAGTEAFF. DNA of the CDR3: TGCGCCAGCAGCCAAACCGGGACTGCGGGCACTGAAGCTTTCTTT.

This sequence joins TRBV2 and TRBJ2-4; no firm D call. The CDR3 contains 17 residues. V shed 8 bases and J shed 6 bases, with 26 bases lying between them. Germline values: CDR1 SNHLY, CDR2 FYNNEI. CDR3 sequence reads: CASFGRETRTTRNIQYF. Written as DNA, the CDR3 is TGTGCCAGCTTCGGTAGGGAAACTCGAACGACACGAAACATTCAGTACTTC.

This rearrangement joins TRBV11-2 to TRBJ2-1; 11 bases align to TRBD2. The length of the CDR3 is 16 residues. V was clipped by 6 bases and J by 1 base; unmatched bases: 5. Germline lookup yields CDR1 SGHAT and CDR2 FQNNGV. The CDR3 DNA follows: TGTGCCAGCAGATCTAGCGGGAGGCAATCCTACAATGAGCAGTTCTTC. The encoded protein is CASRSSGRQSYNEQFF.

The V and J genes are TRBV5-1 and TRBJ2-3; 7 bases align to TRBD2. This CDR3 region has 15 residues. V was pared by 4 bases and J by 4 bases, with 9 bases of the junction left unmatched. Germline CDR1 is SGHRS and CDR2 is YFSETQ. The CDR3 is CASSNQAGSADTQYF. In DNA, the CDR3 is TGCGCCAGCAGCAACCAAGCGGGAAGCGCAGATACGCAGTATTTT.

This chain connects TRBV4-1 to TRBJ2-7, with TRBD1 matching 8 bases. Per germline, CDR1 MGHRA and CDR2 YSYEKL. J gave up 4 bases and V 1 base, and 3 bases lay outside the gene matches. CDR3 length: 14 residues. The CDR3 loop reads CASSQGDRGYEQYF. The CDR3 DNA reads as TGCGCCAGCAGCCAAGGTGACAGGGGTTACGAGCAGTACTTC.

V usage is TRBV5-1 and J usage is TRBJ2-2; D perhaps matches TRBD1 (6 bases). This CDR3 region has 13 residues. V lost 1 base and J 7 bases, leaving 8 bases between the germline ends. CDR1 and CDR2 (germline): SGHRS, YFSETQ. DNA for the CDR3: TGCGCCAGCAGCTTGTCACAGGGCGGGGAGCTGTTTTTT. Translated, it gives CASSLSQGGELFF. Variable domain in full (rest from reference TRBV5-1 and TRBJ2-2): KAGVTQTPRYLIKTRGQQVTLSCSPISGHRSVSWYQQTPGQGLQFLFEYFSETQRNKGNFPGRFSGRQFSNSRSEMNVSTLELGDSALYLCASSLSQGGELFFGEGSRLTVL.

The rearrangement joins TRBV2 to TRBJ2-7; D possibly uses TRBD1 or TRBD2 (5 bases each). In germline, CDR1 is SNHLY, CDR2 FYNNEI. V was pared by 6 bases and J by 8 bases, with 23 bases between. The CDR3 has 15 residues. The CDR3 spells CASRPRTGRFKQQYF. The CDR3 DNA follows: TGTGCCAGCAGGCCCCGGACGGGGCGCTTTAAGCAGCAGTACTTC.

The J gene is TRBJ2-7, the V gene TRBV5-4; maybe TRBD2 (6 bases). From germline, CDR1 is SGHNT and CDR2 YYREEE (reference sequence). The CDR3 is 12 amino acids. V dropped 2 bases and J dropped 11 bases, with 14 bases sitting between them. The CDR3 here is CASSFGGTDKYF. The CDR3 DNA follows: TGTGCCAGCAGCTTTGGGGGGACTGACAAGTACTTC.

Comment on this clone: This CDR3 is also generated by other DNA sequences in the sample. V and J are TRBV27 and TRBJ2-7; D is undetermined. Germline values: CDR1 MNHEY, CDR2 SMNVEV (reference sequence). Between the trimmed V and J ends, which lost 4 bases and 3 bases, there was a span of 4 bases. The CDR3 is made up of 11 amino acids. The CDR3 DNA follows: TGTGCCAGCAGTTCGAACTACGAGCAGTACTTC. It specifies CASSSNYEQYF.

V is TRBV30 and J is TRBJ2-7; TRBD1 aligns across 11 bases. Germline V gene sequence: CDR1 GTSNPN, CDR2 SVGIG (reference sequence). The V segment lost 2 bases and the J segment 3 bases; nucleotides outside the gene matches: 21. This CDR3 spans 20 amino acids. The CDR3 spells CAWSLWTGGNYNPPDYEQYF. CDR3 coding DNA: TGTGCCTGGAGTCTATGGACAGGGGGCAATTATAATCCCCCGGACTACGAGCAGTACTTC.

The rearrangement links TRBV6-1 to TRBJ2-2; D gene unclear. The germline CDR1 and CDR2 sequences are MNHNS and SASEGT. This CDR3 spans 14 amino acids. V was pared by 2 bases and J by 3 bases, with 7 bases between. The CDR3 protein is CASSELGYTGELFF. The CDR3 nucleotides are TGTGCCAGCAGTGAACTGGGGTACACCGGGGAGCTGTTTTTT.

Here the CDR3 reads CASSLRLAGWDGTDTQYF. Here the CDR3 DNA reads TGTGCCAGCAGCTTAAGACTAGCGGGATGGGACGGCACAGATACGCAGTATTTT. V is TRBV7-9 and J is TRBJ2-3; 11 bases are a match to TRBD2. The CDR3 totals 18 residues. V dropped 2 bases and J dropped 1; count of bases not matched to a gene: 8. Looked up from germline, CDR1 is SEHNR and CDR2 is FQNEAQ (reference sequence).

The chain employs TRBV5-1 and TRBJ1-1; a possible D gene is TRBD1 (6 bases). V was pared by 0 bases and J by 4 bases, with 13 bases between. This CDR3 is built from 15 residues. Germline values: CDR1 SGHRS, CDR2 YFSETQ. In DNA form, the CDR3 reads TGCGCCAGCAGCTTGGCCGGGCAGGGGACCACTGAAGCTTTCTTT. Amino acids: CASSLAGQGTTEAFF.

The rearrangement joins TRBV6-5 to TRBJ2-1; 7 nucleotides line up with TRBD2. The CDR3 length is 16 residues. Germline V gives CDR1 MNHEY, CDR2 SVGAGI. V lost 0 bases, J lost 4 bases, and 6 bases stayed unmatched. CDR3 region: CASSYSGGSPYNEQFF. In DNA form, the CDR3 reads TGTGCCAGCAGTTACTCCGGGGGGAGTCCATACAATGAGCAGTTCTTC.

V and J are TRBV7-8 and TRBJ1-5, with 9 bases fitting TRBD1. The length of the CDR3 is 16 residues. V was clipped by 5 bases and J by 2 bases; unmatched bases: 7. Germline-derived CDR1 and CDR2 are SGHVS and FQNEAQ. The CDR3 sequence is CASSGQGFFGNQPQHF. CDR3 DNA: TGTGCCAGCAGCGGACAGGGGTTTTTTGGCAATCAGCCCCAGCATTTT.

The chain combines TRBV10-2 with TRBJ1-3, with D unclear. CDR1 is WSHSY and CDR2 is SAAADI in the germline V gene. The V gene lost 3 bases and the J gene lost 6 bases, with 9 bases spanning the gap. CDR3 length: 13 amino acids. DNA for the CDR3: TGCGCCAGCAGTGAACAGAAGTTAAACACCATATATTTT. It is translated as CASSEQKLNTIYF.

The rearrangement joins TRBV10-1 to TRBJ2-7, with a weak D call TRBD2 (6 bases). Germline-derived CDR1 and CDR2 are WNHNN and SYGVQD (reference sequence). V was pared by 6 bases and J by 2 bases, with 17 bases between. The CDR3 loop spans 15 amino acids. The CDR3 loop reads CASSAGTLPPYEQYF. Here the CDR3 DNA reads TGCGCCAGCAGCGCTGGGACTCTTCCCCCCTACGAGCAGTACTTC.

The chain has TRBV27 and TRBJ1-5; 7 bases align to TRBD1. This CDR3 contains 12 residues. V trimming: 11 bases; J trimming: 2 bases; junction bases outside the gene matches: 3. Germline CDR1 is MNHEY and CDR2 is SMNVEV (reference sequence). CDR3: CAAGQGNQPQHF. In DNA, the CDR3 is TGTGCCGCCGGACAGGGCAATCAGCCCCAGCATTTT.